These 31 T cell receptor beta chains were sequenced from one sample in a study of regulatory T cells in long-lasting Graves disease. Relying on iRepertoire HTBI primers and Arm-PCR of CDR3 regions, the team built TCR beta libraries. In TCRdb, the multiplex PCR reads were re-called with MiXCR into one record per CDR3 protein. The sample gives about 420,000 distinct CDR3 sequences, 16% of which show up once; less than 30% is in the top ten. Time point meaning: newly diagnosed GD, antithyroid drugs for less than 3 months. From RNA extracted from PBMCs, the TCR library was made. The same data also contributed to another study, on T cells in Graves' hyperthyroidism and ophthalmopathy.

Source: peripheral blood mononuclear cells (PBMCs), taken at new diagnosis, from a patient treated with antithyroid drugs. Source of these receptors: a woman aged 18-35 years with Graves disease.

This clonotype was detected only a few times. The genes are TRBV29-1 and TRBJ2-3, with 9 bases aligning to TRBD2. Germline V gives CDR1 SQVTM, CDR2 ANQGSEA. The ends lost 3 bases at V and 3 bases at J; junction bases unmatched: 7. The CDR3 runs 15 residues. The CDR3 loop reads CSVDLAGVGTDTQYF. In DNA, the CDR3 is TGCAGCGTTGATTTAGCGGGAGTTGGGACAGATACGCAGTATTTT.

The chain is built from TRBV25-1 and TRBJ2-3, with TRBD1 matching 7 bases. The CDR3 loop spans 14 amino acids. J lost 3 bases, V lost 4 bases, and 4 bases had no gene match. Germline V gene data show CDR1 as MGHDK and CDR2 as SYGVNS. The CDR3 reads CASSAPGGTDTQYF. The CDR3 nucleotides read TGTGCCAGCAGTGCCCCAGGGGGTACAGATACGCAGTATTTT.

This clonotype occurred a few times. This chain connects TRBV6-2 or TRBV6-3 to TRBJ2-1, with 8 bases that match TRBD1. Germline CDR1 reads MNHEY; CDR2 reads SVGEGT. This CDR3 spans 16 amino acids. V trimming: 2 bases; J trimming: 3 bases; junction bases outside the gene matches: 6. CDR3 nucleotide sequence: TGTGCCAGCAGTTACCTTGCAGGGGGCGACTACAATGAGCAGTTCTTC. Translating gives CASSYLAGGDYNEQFF.

V gene TRBV27 combines with J gene TRBJ2-1, with 13 nucleotides matching TRBD2. Germline CDR1 reads MNHEY; CDR2 reads SMNVEV (reference sequence). The CDR3 is 19 amino acids. With V trimmed by 10 bases and J by 0 bases, 15 bases remained unmatched. The CDR3 is CATSGLAGAGDSSYNEQFF. The CDR3 DNA follows: TGTGCCACCTCAGGACTAGCGGGAGCCGGGGATAGCTCCTACAATGAGCAGTTCTTC.

This clonotype has a single count. This rearrangement joins TRBV28 to TRBJ1-4, with no clear D. The CDR3 totals 15 residues. Germline V CDR1 and CDR2: MDHEN, SYDVKM. V lost 5 bases and J lost 7, with 17 bases in between. Here the CDR3 reads CASSSWRGSTEKLFF. In DNA, the CDR3 is TGTGCCAGCAGTAGCTGGAGAGGATCCACTGAAAAACTGTTTTTT.

This chain links TRBV10-3 with TRBJ2-1; TRBD2 matches at 10 bases. TRBJ2-4 matches the DNA end more closely, so the J call is doubtful. CDR3 length: 19 residues. Per the germline V gene, CDR1 is ENHRY and CDR2 is SYGVKD. The CDR3 loop reads CAISESSGLAVTAKNIQYF. In DNA, the CDR3 is TGTGCCATCAGTGAGTCATCAGGACTAGCGGTTACAGCCAAAAACATTCAGTACTTC.

This clonotype was seen ten or more times. This chain uses TRBV28 with TRBJ2-7; a weak D match, TRBD2 (5 bases). The CDR3 contains 15 residues. Germline V gene sequence: CDR1 MDHEN, CDR2 SYDVKM. The germline V and J ends were trimmed by 5 bases and 3 bases, with 17 bases remaining between them. The CDR3 is CASSPSGLADYEQYF. The CDR3, as DNA: TGTGCCAGCAGTCCCTCTGGGCTAGCCGACTACGAGCAGTACTTC.

Many counts were recorded for this clonotype. The chain has TRBV12-3 or TRBV12-4 and TRBJ2-1, with D unresolved. The germline V and J ends were trimmed by 7 bases and 6 bases, with 13 bases remaining between them. The CDR3 is 13 amino acids. The CDR3 DNA sequence: TGTGCCAGCATAAGTGGGAAATCCAATGAGCAGTTCTTC. Protein product: CASISGKSNEQFF.

With regard to this clonotype: A much larger clone is a single base away; this may be a read error. The chain employs TRBV12-3 or TRBV12-4 and TRBJ1-3, with D unresolved. This CDR3 spans 14 amino acids. V was clipped by 7 bases and J by 2 bases, with 12 bases between them. The CDR3 DNA follows: TGTGCCAGCAACAAAGTAGGAGCTGGAAACACCATATATTTT. Amino acids: CASNKVGAGNTIYF.

Comments on this clonotype: A read error may be the cause here, since a much bigger clone is one base away. V and J are TRBV9 and TRBJ2-7; D ambiguous. V shed 0 bases and J shed 0 bases, with 4 bases lying between them. CDR1 is SGDLS and CDR2 is YYNGEE in the germline V gene. The CDR3 totals 13 residues. The CDR3 protein is CASSVESSYEQYF. The CDR3 bases are TGTGCCAGCAGCGTAGAAAGCTCCTACGAGCAGTACTTC.

V is TRBV19 and J is TRBJ2-5, with 8 bases aligning to TRBD1. Germline V gene sequence: CDR1 LNHDA, CDR2 SQIVND (reference sequence). Trimming cost V 6 bases and J 5 bases; bases outside gene matches: 11. This CDR3 contains 15 residues. In DNA, the CDR3 is TGTGCCAGTAGAGAATCCGCAGGGGGCGGGGAGACCCAGTACTTC. Translated, it gives CASRESAGGGETQYF.

CDR3 DNA: TGTGCCAGCAGTTTTAAAACTAGCGGGAGGCTGACAGATACGCAGTATTTT. The encoded protein is CASSFKTSGRLTDTQYF. The V call is TRBV7-6, the J call TRBJ2-3; 12 bases align to TRBD2. The CDR3 length is 17 residues. The V and J ends lost 6 bases and 3 bases, in that order; junction bases with no gene match: 10. CDR1 is SGHVS, CDR2 FNYEAQ, per germline.

This clonotype has a count of ten or more. The chain's CDR3 is CASSFSITGAAAHEQYF. The CDR3 bases are TGTGCCAGCAGCTTCTCCATCACAGGGGCCGCCGCCCACGAGCAGTACTTC. The chain joins TRBV27 to TRBJ2-7; TRBD1 agrees at 7 bases. This CDR3 comprises 17 residues. J was trimmed by 5 bases and V by 6 bases; bases with no gene match: 19. Germline V lookup: CDR1 MNHEY, CDR2 SMNVEV (reference sequence).

This clonotype has ten or more counts. The chain carries TRBV11-2 and TRBJ2-1; 9 bases agree with TRBD2. The CDR3 extends over 14 amino acids. Germline V gene sequence: CDR1 SGHAT, CDR2 FQNNGV. The trim removed 6 bases at V and 7 bases at J, leaving 7 bases unmatched. DNA of the CDR3: TGTGCCAGCAGACATGGGACTAGCATTAATGAGCAGTTCTTC. Residues: CASRHGTSINEQFF.

This clonotype was observed a handful of times. One end of the junction does not line up with germline, which may come from a read error. The genes are TRBV28 and TRBJ2-1, with 9 bases lining up with TRBD1. Per the germline V gene, CDR1 is MDHEN and CDR2 is SYDVKM. The CDR3 sequence is 16 residues long. In DNA, the CDR3 is TGTGCCAGCAGTTTCCTACAGGGGGCGAATTACAATGAGCAGCTCTTC. As protein: CASSFLQGANYNEQLF.

This clonotype was picked up many times. The chain is built from TRBV6-1 and TRBJ2-1; D not certain. The germline V and J ends were trimmed by 6 bases and 2 bases, with 14 bases remaining between them. Looked up from germline, CDR1 is MNHNS and CDR2 is SASEGT. The CDR3 spans 15 residues. For the CDR3, the DNA is TGTGCCAGCAGCCCTCCGGCCAAAACCTACAATGAGCAGTTCTTC. Protein: CASSPPAKTYNEQFF.

This clonotype has more than one count but fewer than ten. The rearrangement uses TRBV20-1 and TRBJ1-2; D unclear. The germline gives CDR1 DFQATT, CDR2 SNEGSKA (reference sequence). The V gene lost 8 bases and the J gene lost 4 bases, with 11 bases spanning the gap. There are 11 residues in the CDR3. In DNA form, the CDR3 reads TGCAGTACGGAAAAAAGCTATGGCTACACCTTC. Residues: CSTEKSYGYTF.

This clonotype was detected only a few times. This chain connects TRBV12-3 or TRBV12-4 to TRBJ2-2, with TRBD1 as a possible D gene (6 bases). V gave up 6 bases and J gave up 5 bases, with 13 bases separating them. CDR3 length: 14 residues. CDR3 sequence reads: CASSPDRTTGELFF. DNA of the CDR3: TGTGCCAGCAGCCCTGACAGGACAACCGGGGAGCTGTTTTTT.

This clonotype was found a few times. This chain connects TRBV4-3 to TRBJ2-1; no clear D gene. Trimming cost V 0 bases and J 7 bases, with 7 bases left between them. Germline V gene data show CDR1 as LGHNA and CDR2 as YSLEER. The CDR3 length is 13 residues. The CDR3 is CASSQDLVNEQFF. CDR3 in DNA: TGCGCCAGCAGCCAAGATCTGGTTAATGAGCAGTTCTTC.

The chain joins TRBV11-1 to TRBJ1-2, with D possibly matching TRBD1 (6 bases). Trimming took 1 base from V and 7 from J, leaving 10 bases between them. In germline, CDR1 is SGHAT, CDR2 FQDESV (reference sequence). The CDR3 extends over 13 amino acids. The CDR3 spells CASSLGTVRGYTF. CDR3 coding DNA: TGTGCCAGCAGCTTAGGGACAGTGCGTGGCTACACCTTC.

The chain recombines TRBV5-5 with TRBJ2-1; 9 nucleotides match TRBD2. CDR1 is SGHKS and CDR2 is YYEKEE in the germline V gene (reference sequence). The V segment lost 0 bases and the J segment 2 bases; nucleotides outside the gene matches: 9. The CDR3 is 18 amino acids. The CDR3 DNA is TGTGCCAGCAGCTTGGTGCGGTTGGCGGGAGGGCCCTACAATGAGCAGTTCTTC. Translation gives CASSLVRLAGGPYNEQFF.

This clonotype was recorded many times. The V call is TRBV28, the J call TRBJ2-7; 11 bases map to TRBD1. In germline, CDR1 is MDHEN, CDR2 SYDVKM. The CDR3 runs 15 residues. The V segment lost 10 bases and the J segment 5 bases; nucleotides outside the gene matches: 13. CDR3 residues: CATSSFGTGGHEQYF. The DNA of the CDR3 is TGTGCCACCTCAAGTTTTGGGACAGGGGGACACGAGCAGTACTTC.

The V and J genes are TRBV5-8 and TRBJ1-5; D is undetermined. Trimming removed 0 bases at V and 7 bases at J, with 11 bases between. The germline CDR1 and CDR2 sequences are SGHTS and YDEGEE. CDR3 length: 14 amino acids. The CDR3 DNA reads TGTGCCAGCAGCTTGGTCCAGCCCCACCAGCCCCAGCATTTT. Protein sequence: CASSLVQPHQPQHF.

Many counts were recorded for this clonotype. V gene TRBV28 combines with J gene TRBJ2-3; D is possibly TRBD2 (5 bases). The CDR3 is made up of 16 amino acids. V lost 4 bases and J lost 2, with 16 bases in between. Per germline, CDR1 MDHEN and CDR2 SYDVKM. The CDR3 region is CASSSPGREITDTQYF. CDR3 nucleotides: TGTGCCAGCAGTTCCCCCGGCCGGGAAATCACAGATACGCAGTATTTT.

V and J are TRBV18 and TRBJ1-2; 9 bases align to TRBD1. Trimming at V came to 3 bases and at J to 1 base, leaving 3 bases not matched to a gene. The CDR3 sequence is 15 residues long. Germline CDR1 KGHSH, CDR2 LQKENI. In DNA, the CDR3 is TGTGCCAGCTCACCGGGGACAGGGTATAACTATGGCTACACCTTC. Encoded protein: CASSPGTGYNYGYTF.

This clonotype was counted many times. The rearrangement joins TRBV7-9 to TRBJ2-5, with D perhaps matching TRBD1 (5 bases). The CDR3 length is 15 residues. Looked up from germline, CDR1 is SEHNR and CDR2 is FQNEAQ (reference sequence). The germline V and J ends were trimmed by 1 base and 1 base, with 10 bases remaining between them. The CDR3 loop is CASSLEGFPQETQYF. The CDR3 nucleotides are TGTGCCAGCAGCTTAGAGGGGTTCCCCCAAGAGACCCAGTACTTC. The full variable domain, its missing parts supplied by reference TRBV7-9 and TRBJ2-5, is DTGVSQNPRHKITKRGQNVTFRCDPISEHNRLYWYRQTLGQGPEFLTYFQNEAQLEKSRLLSDRFSAERPKGSFSTLEIQRTEQGDSAMYLCASSLEGFPQETQYFGPGTRLLVL.

This clonotype was seen repeatedly, ten times or more. This chain joins TRBV7-9 and TRBJ2-1, with TRBD2 matching over 7 bases. The CDR3 loop spans 15 amino acids. CDR1 and CDR2 (germline): SEHNR, FQNEAQ (reference sequence). The V segment lost 5 bases and the J segment 3 bases; nucleotides outside the gene matches: 7. The chain's CDR3 is CASSTGTTNYNEQFF. CDR3 coding DNA: TGTGCCAGCAGCACCGGGACTACCAACTACAATGAGCAGTTCTTC.

This clonotype has only a few counts. The V and J genes are TRBV30 and TRBJ2-2; 15 bases are shared with TRBD2. Germline V gene data show CDR1 as GTSNPN and CDR2 as SVGIG (reference sequence). The CDR3 loop spans 17 amino acids. V shed 4 bases and J 0 bases; nucleotides not matched to a gene: 3. Written as DNA, the CDR3 is TGTGCCTGGAACGGACTAGCGGGAGGGCCGAACACCGGGGAGCTGTTTTTT. The encoded protein is CAWNGLAGGPNTGELFF. The complete variable domain, with remaining parts taken from reference TRBV30 and TRBJ2-2, reads SQTIHQWPATLVQPVGSPLSLECTVEGTSNPNLYWYRQAAGRGLQLLFYSVGIGQISSEVPQNLSASRPQDRQFILSSKKLLLSDSGFYLCAWNGLAGGPNTGELFFGEGSRLTVL.

This clonotype appeared once. Possible read error: a much larger clone is one base away. The rearrangement uses TRBV24-1 and TRBJ2-1, with D possibly being TRBD1 or TRBD2 (5 bases each). The germline V gene encodes CDR1 KGHDR and CDR2 SFDVKD. Trimming took off 6 bases at V and 10 bases at J, with 24 bases between the two ends. The CDR3 runs to 16 residues. Here the CDR3 reads CATSPSGARAVYEQFF. The CDR3 DNA follows: TGTGCCACCAGTCCATCCGGGGCCAGAGCCGTCTACGAGCAGTTCTTC.

This clonotype occurred a few times. The chain employs TRBV24-1 and TRBJ2-1; 7 bases are shared with TRBD1. The germline gives CDR1 KGHDR, CDR2 SFDVKD. Trimming at V came to 4 bases and at J to 0 bases, leaving 5 bases not matched to a gene. The CDR3 contains 16 residues. In nucleotides, the CDR3 is TGTGCCACCAGTGAGACGACAGGGAGCTCCTACAATGAGCAGTTCTTC. It codes for CATSETTGSSYNEQFF.

The chain joins TRBV5-5 to TRBJ2-7, with 9 positions matching TRBD2. Germline assignment: CDR1 SGHKS and CDR2 YYEKEE (reference sequence). The CDR3 is made up of 14 amino acids. With V trimmed by 4 bases and J by 2 bases, 4 bases remained unmatched. Here the CDR3 reads CASSPAGGTYEQYF. In DNA form, the CDR3 reads TGTGCCAGCAGCCCGGCGGGGGGGACCTACGAGCAGTACTTC.